This T cell receptor beta chain was retrieved from a study of molecular identifiers for immune sequencing clone quantification. The CDR3 sequence is 14 residues long. From germline, CDR1 is MNHNY and CDR2 SVGAGI (reference sequence). V lost 0 bases, J lost 4 bases, and 1 base stayed unmatched. This clonotype has a count of ten or more. Previously reported methods and listed TCR primers produced the bulk TCR libraries. Each CDR3 protein is one row after TCRdb ran MiXCR on the PCR reads. The data hold about 640,000 distinct CDR3 sequences, with just under 20% observed a single time. Naive CD8 sequencing libraries were generated from roughly 20,000 to 1,000,000 sorted cells, with 10%, 30% or 50% RNA as input. In the sort, naive CD8 T cells were defined as CD8+CD4-CCR7+CD45RA+.

The material sequenced was naive CD8+ T cells from blood, with Jurkat cell RNA spiked in. Documented subset: FACS-sorted CD8+CD4-CCR7+CD45RA+ naive T cells. The chain joins TRBV6-6 to TRBJ1-1, with 8 bases fitting TRBD1. The clonotype originates from a human donor in good health. Some libraries in this study had Jurkat cell RNA spiked in. The CDR3 DNA reads TGTGCCAGCAGTTACTCCGACAGGGGCACTGAAGCTTTCTTT. Its translation is CASSYSDRGTEAFF.